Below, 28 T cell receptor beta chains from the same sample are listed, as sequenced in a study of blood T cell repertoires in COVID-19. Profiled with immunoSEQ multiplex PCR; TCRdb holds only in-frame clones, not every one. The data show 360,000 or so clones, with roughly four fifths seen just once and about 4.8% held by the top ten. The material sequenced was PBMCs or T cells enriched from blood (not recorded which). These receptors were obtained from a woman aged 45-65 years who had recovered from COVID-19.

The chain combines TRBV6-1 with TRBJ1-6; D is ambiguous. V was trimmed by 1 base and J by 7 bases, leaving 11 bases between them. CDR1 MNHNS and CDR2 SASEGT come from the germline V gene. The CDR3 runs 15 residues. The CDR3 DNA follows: TGTGCCAGCAGTGAAGGACCCGCCGGGAATTCACCCCTCCACTTT. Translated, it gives CASSEGPAGNSPLHF.

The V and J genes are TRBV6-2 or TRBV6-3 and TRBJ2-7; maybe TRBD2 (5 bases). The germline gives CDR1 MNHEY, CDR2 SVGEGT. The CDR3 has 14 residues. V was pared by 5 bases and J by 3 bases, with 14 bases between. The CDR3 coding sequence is TGTGCCAGCAGTCTATTTACGGGATTCTACGAGCAGTACTTC. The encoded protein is CASSLFTGFYEQYF.

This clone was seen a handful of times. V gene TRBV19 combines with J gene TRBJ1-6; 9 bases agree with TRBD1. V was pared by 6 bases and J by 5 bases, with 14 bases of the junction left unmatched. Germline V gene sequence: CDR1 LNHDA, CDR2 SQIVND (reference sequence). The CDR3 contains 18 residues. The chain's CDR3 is CASRSGTGTPLDNSPLHF. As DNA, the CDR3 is TGTGCCAGTAGATCCGGGACAGGGACTCCGTTGGATAATTCACCCCTCCACTTT.

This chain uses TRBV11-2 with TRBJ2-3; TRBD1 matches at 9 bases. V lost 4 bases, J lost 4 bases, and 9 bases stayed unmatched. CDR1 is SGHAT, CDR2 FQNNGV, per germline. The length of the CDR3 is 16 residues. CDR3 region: CASSWAGTGRADTQYF. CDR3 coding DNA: TGTGCCAGCAGCTGGGCCGGGACAGGGCGAGCAGATACGCAGTATTTT.

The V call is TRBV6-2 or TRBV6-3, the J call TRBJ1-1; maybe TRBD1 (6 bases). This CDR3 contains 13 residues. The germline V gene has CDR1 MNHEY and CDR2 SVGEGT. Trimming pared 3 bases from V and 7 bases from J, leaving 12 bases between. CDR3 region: CASSYYGQSEAFF. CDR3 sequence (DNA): TGTGCCAGCAGTTATTACGGACAGAGTGAAGCTTTCTTT.

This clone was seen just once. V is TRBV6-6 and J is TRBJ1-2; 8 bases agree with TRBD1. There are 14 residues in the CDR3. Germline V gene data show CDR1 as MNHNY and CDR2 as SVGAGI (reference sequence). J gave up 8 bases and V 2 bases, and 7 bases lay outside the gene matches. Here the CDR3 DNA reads TGTGCCAGCAGTTACGGGCAGGGGGCAAAAGGCTACACCTTC. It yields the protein CASSYGQGAKGYTF.

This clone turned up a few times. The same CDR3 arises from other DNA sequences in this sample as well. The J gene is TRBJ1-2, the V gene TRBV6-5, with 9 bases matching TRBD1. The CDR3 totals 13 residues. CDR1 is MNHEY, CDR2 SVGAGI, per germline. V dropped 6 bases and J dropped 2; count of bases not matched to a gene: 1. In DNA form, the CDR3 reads TGTGCCAGCAGGACAGGGGGGAACTATGGCTACACCTTC. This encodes CASRTGGNYGYTF.

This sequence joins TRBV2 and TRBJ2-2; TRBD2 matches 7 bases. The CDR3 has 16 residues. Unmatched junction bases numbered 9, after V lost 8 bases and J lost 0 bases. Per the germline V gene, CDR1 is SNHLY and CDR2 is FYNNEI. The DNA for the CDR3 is TGTGCCAGCGACTTCCTCGGGGGGTCGAACACCGGGGAGCTGTTTTTT. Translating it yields CASDFLGGSNTGELFF. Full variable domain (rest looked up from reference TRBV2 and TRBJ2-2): EPEVTQTPSHQVTQMGQEVILRCVPISNHLYFYWYRQILGQKVEFLVSFYNNEISEKSEIFDDQFSVERPDGSNFTLKIRSTKLEDSAMYFCASDFLGGSNTGELFFGEGSRLTVL.

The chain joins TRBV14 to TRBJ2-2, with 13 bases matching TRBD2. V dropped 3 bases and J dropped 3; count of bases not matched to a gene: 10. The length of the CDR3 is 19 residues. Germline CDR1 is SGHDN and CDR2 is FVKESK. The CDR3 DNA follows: TGTGCCAGCAGCCAGGACACTCCGGGACTAGCGGGATACACCGGGGAGCTGTTTTTT. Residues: CASSQDTPGLAGYTGELFF.

The DNA for the CDR3 is TGTGCCAGCAGCTTACTAGCGGGGATAAACGAGCAGTACTTC. Its protein product is CASSLLAGINEQYF. This chain links TRBV7-2 with TRBJ2-7; 9 bases line up with TRBD2. V lost 2 bases to trimming and J lost 5 bases; unmatched junction nucleotides: 4. The CDR3 has 14 residues. Germline V gives CDR1 SGHTA, CDR2 FQGNSA.

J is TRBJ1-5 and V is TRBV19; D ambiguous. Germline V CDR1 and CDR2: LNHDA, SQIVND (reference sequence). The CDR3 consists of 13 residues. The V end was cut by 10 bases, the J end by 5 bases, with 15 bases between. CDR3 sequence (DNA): TGTGCCACCCGGGAGGCTGGGTATCAGCCCCAGCATTTT. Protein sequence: CATREAGYQPQHF.

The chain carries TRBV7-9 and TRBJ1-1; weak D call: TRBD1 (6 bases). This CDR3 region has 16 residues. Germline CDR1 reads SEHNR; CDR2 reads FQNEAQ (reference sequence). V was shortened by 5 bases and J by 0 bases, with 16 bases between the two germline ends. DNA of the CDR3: TGTGCCAGCAGCCCAGGGGACCTGGGCATGAACACTGAAGCTTTCTTT. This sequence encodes CASSPGDLGMNTEAFF.

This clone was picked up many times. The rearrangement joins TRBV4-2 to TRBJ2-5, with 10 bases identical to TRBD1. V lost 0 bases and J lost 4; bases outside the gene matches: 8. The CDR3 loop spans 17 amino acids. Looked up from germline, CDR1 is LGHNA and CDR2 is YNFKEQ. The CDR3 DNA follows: TGTGCCAGCAGCCAAGAAGCCGGGACAGGGGTGGGAGAGACCCAGTACTTC. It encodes CASSQEAGTGVGETQYF.

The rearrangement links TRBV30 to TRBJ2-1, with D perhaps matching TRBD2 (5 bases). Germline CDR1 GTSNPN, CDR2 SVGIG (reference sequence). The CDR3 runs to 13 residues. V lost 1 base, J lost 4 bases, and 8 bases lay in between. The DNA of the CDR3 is TGTGCCTGGAGTGAGCGACTATACAATGAGCAGTTCTTC. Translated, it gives CAWSERLYNEQFF. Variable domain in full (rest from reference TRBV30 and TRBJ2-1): SQTIHQWPATLVQPVGSPLSLECTVEGTSNPNLYWYRQAAGRGLQLLFYSVGIGQISSEVPQNLSASRPQDRQFILSSKKLLLSDSGFYLCAWSERLYNEQFFGPGTRLTVL.

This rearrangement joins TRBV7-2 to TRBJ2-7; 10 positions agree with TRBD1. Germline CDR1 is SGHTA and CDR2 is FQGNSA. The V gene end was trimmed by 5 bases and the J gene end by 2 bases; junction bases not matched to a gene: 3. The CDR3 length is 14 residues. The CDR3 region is CASSLGQGTYEQYF. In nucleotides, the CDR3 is TGTGCCAGCAGCCTGGGACAGGGGACCTACGAGCAGTACTTC.

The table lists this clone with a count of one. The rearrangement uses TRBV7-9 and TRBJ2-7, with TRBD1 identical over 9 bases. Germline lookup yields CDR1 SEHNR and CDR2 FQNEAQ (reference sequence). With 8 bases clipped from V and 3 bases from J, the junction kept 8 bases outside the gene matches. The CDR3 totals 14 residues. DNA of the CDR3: TGTGCCAGCGGCCAGGGACAGGGATACTACGAGCAGTACTTC. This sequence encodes CASGQGQGYYEQYF.

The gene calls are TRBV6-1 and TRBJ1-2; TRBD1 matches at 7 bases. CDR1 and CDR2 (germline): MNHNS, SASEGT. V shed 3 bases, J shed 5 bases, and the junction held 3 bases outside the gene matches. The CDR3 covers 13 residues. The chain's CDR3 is CASSETGFYGYTF. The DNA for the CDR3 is TGTGCCAGCAGTGAGACAGGGTTTTATGGCTACACCTTC.

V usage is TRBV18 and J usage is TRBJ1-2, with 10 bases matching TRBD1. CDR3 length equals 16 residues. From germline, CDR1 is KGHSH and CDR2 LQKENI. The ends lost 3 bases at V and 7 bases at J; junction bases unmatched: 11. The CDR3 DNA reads TGTGCCAGCTCACCGCCGGGACAGGGGTCGGATGGTGGCTACACCTTC. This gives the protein CASSPPGQGSDGGYTF.

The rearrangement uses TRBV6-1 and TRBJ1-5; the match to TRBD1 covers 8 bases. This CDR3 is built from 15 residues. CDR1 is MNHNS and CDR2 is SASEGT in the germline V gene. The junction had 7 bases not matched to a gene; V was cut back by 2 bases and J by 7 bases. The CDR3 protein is CASSELPQGGQPQHF. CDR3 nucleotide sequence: TGTGCCAGCAGTGAACTACCACAGGGGGGCCAGCCCCAGCATTTT.

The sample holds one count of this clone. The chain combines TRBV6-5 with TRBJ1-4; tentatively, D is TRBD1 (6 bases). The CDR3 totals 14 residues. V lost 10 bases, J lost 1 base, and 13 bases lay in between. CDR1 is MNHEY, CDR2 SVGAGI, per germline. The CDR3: CAIQAGETNEKLFF. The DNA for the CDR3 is TGTGCCATTCAAGCAGGGGAAACTAATGAAAAACTGTTTTTT.

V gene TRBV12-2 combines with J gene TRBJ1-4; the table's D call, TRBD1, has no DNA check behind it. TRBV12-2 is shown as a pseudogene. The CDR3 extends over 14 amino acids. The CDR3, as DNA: TGTGCAAGTCGCTTAGCGTCAGGGTCTGAAAAACTGTTTTTT. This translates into CASRLASGSEKLFF.

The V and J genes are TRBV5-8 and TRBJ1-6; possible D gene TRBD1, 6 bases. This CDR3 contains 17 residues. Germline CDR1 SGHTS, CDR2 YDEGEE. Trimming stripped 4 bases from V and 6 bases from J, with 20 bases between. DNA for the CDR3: TGTGCCAGCAGCCAGATACGGACAGCCGAAAGTAATTCACCCCTCCACTTT. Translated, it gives CASSQIRTAESNSPLHF.

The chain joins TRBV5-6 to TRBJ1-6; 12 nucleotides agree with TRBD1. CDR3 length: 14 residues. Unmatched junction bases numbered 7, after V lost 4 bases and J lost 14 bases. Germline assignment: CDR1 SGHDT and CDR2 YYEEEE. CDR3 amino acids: CASSRDRGLSALHF. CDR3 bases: TGTGCCAGCAGCAGGGACAGGGGGCTTTCGGCCCTCCACTTT.

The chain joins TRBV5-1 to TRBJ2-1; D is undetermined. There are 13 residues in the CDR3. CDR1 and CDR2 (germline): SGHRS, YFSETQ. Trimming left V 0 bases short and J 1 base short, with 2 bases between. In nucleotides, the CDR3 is TGCGCCAGCAGCTTGGCTTCCTACAATGAGCAGTTCTTC. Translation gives CASSLASYNEQFF.

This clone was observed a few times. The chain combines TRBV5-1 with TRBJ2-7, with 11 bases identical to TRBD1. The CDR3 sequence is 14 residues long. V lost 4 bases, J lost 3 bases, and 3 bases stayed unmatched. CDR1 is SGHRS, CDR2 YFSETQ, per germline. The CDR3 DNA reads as TGCGCCAGCAGCCCGGGGACAGGGGGCTACGAGCAGTACTTC. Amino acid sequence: CASSPGTGGYEQYF.

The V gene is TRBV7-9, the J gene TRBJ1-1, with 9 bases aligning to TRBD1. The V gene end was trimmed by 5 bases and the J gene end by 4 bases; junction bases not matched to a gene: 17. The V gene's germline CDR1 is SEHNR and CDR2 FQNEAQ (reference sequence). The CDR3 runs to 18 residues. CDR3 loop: CASSKDKTITGGVTEAFF. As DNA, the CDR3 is TGTGCCAGCAGCAAAGACAAAACGATAACAGGGGGCGTCACTGAAGCTTTCTTT.

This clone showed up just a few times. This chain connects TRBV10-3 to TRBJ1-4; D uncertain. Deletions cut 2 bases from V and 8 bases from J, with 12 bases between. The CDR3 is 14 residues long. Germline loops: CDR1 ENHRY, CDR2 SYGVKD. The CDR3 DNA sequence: TGTGCCATCAGTGAGGAAGGGCGGGGAGAAAAACTGTTTTTT. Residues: CAISEEGRGEKLFF.

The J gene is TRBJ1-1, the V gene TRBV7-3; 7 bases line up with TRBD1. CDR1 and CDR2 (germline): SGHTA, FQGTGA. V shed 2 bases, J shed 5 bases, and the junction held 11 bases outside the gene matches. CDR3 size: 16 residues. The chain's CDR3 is CASSLATGTFGTEAFF. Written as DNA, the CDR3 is TGTGCCAGCAGCTTAGCGACAGGGACCTTTGGGACTGAAGCTTTCTTT.